Each of the 26 T cell receptor beta chains below was sequenced from the same sample in a study of PD-L1 blockade in urothelial cancer. Here immunoSEQ multiplex PCR was the method, and the copy in TCRdb shows in-frame clones only, minus some. The sample yields about 40,000 clones, 83% seen once. The sequenced sample was PBMCs, obtained around atezolizumab (anti-PD-L1) treatment. The receptors shown here come from a man in his sixties with urothelial cancer.

The chain joins TRBV2 to TRBJ1-5; TRBD1 aligns across 8 bases. V lost 3 bases and J lost 2; bases outside the gene matches: 3. The CDR3 is 15 residues long. The V gene's germline CDR1 is SNHLY and CDR2 FYNNEI. The CDR3 reads CASSDPGQGNQPQHF. CDR3 sequence (DNA): TGTGCCAGCAGTGATCCGGGACAGGGCAATCAGCCCCAGCATTTT.

The V and J genes are TRBV5-8 and TRBJ1-4, with D perhaps TRBD1 (6 bases). The germline gives CDR1 SGHTS, CDR2 YDEGEE. CDR3 length: 12 residues. Trimming removed 6 bases from V and 4 bases from J, with 7 bases in between. In DNA form, the CDR3 reads TGTGCCAGCAAGGGGGTTAATGAAAAACTGTTTTTT. This gives the protein CASKGVNEKLFF.

This chain connects TRBV30 to TRBJ2-7, with a tentative D call TRBD2 (5 bases). V lost 5 bases and J 3 bases, leaving 11 bases between the germline ends. Per germline, CDR1 GTSNPN and CDR2 SVGIG (reference sequence). The CDR3 sequence is 12 residues long. The CDR3 DNA sequence: TGTGCCTGGGGAGGTGGGATCTACGAGCAGTACTTC. This codes for CAWGGGIYEQYF.

This chain joins TRBV11-2 and TRBJ2-7; D is unresolved. Between the trimmed V and J ends, which lost 1 base and 1 base, there was a span of 11 bases. The CDR3 consists of 15 residues. Germline CDR1 and CDR2: SGHAT and FQNNGV. CDR3 sequence (DNA): TGTGCCAGCAGCTTAGTGGTTGACGGGTCCTACGAGCAGTACTTC. This encodes CASSLVVDGSYEQYF.

The genes are TRBV5-5 and TRBJ2-1, with 9 bases aligning to TRBD2. The CDR3 is 17 amino acids. After removal of 2 bases from V and 6 bases from J, the junction contained 12 bases not matched to a gene. Germline CDR1 and CDR2: SGHKS and YYEKEE (reference sequence). The CDR3 spells CASSFSLAGGARNEQFF. The CDR3 nucleotides are TGTGCCAGCAGCTTTAGTCTGGCGGGGGGGGCCCGCAATGAGCAGTTCTTC.

The rearrangement uses TRBV2 and TRBJ1-2, with a tentative D call TRBD1 (6 bases). V was trimmed by 6 bases and J by 4 bases, leaving 12 bases between them. The CDR3 covers 13 residues. Germline V CDR1 and CDR2: SNHLY, FYNNEI. CDR3 sequence reads: CASRGSGVYGYTF. CDR3 bases: TGTGCCAGCAGGGGGTCAGGGGTCTATGGCTACACCTTC.

The chain combines TRBV2 with TRBJ1-5, with 7 bases identical to TRBD1. The germline V gene encodes CDR1 SNHLY and CDR2 FYNNEI. The CDR3 runs to 15 residues. V lost 1 base and J lost 4; bases outside the gene matches: 4. CDR3: CASSEGRDRNQPQHF. For the CDR3, the DNA is TGTGCCAGCAGTGAAGGAAGGGACAGAAATCAGCCCCAGCATTTT.

The genes are TRBV5-4 and TRBJ2-2; TRBD1 agrees at 8 bases. The CDR3 is 16 amino acids. CDR1 is SGHNT and CDR2 is YYREEE in the germline V gene (reference sequence). V was pared by 4 bases and J by 0 bases, with 5 bases of the junction left unmatched. DNA of the CDR3: TGTGCCAGCAGCGTAACAGGGGGGCCGAACACCGGGGAGCTGTTTTTT. Its translation is CASSVTGGPNTGELFF.

This rearrangement joins TRBV7-2 to TRBJ2-5, with TRBD2 matching over 8 bases. With 5 bases clipped from V and 5 bases from J, the junction kept 7 bases outside the gene matches. This CDR3 contains 14 residues. Germline V gene data show CDR1 as SGHTA and CDR2 as FQGNSA. The CDR3 is CASSIGTGGETQYF. For the CDR3, the DNA is TGTGCCAGCAGCATCGGGACGGGGGGGGAGACCCAGTACTTC.

The chain links TRBV2 to TRBJ2-5; TRBD2 might be the D (5 bases). This CDR3 has 15 amino acids. The germline CDR1 and CDR2 sequences are SNHLY and FYNNEI. V lost 1 base and J 5 bases, leaving 14 bases between the germline ends. The chain's CDR3 is CASSEGGGPRETQYF. CDR3 nucleotide sequence: TGTGCCAGCAGTGAAGGTGGAGGACCCAGGGAGACCCAGTACTTC.

Only a few counts were recorded for this clone. The chain recombines TRBV9 with TRBJ1-5; no clear D gene. With 0 bases removed from V and 1 base from J, the gap between germline ends came to 8 bases. Germline V gene sequence: CDR1 SGDLS, CDR2 YYNGEE. There are 15 residues in the CDR3. CDR3 nucleotide sequence: TGTGCCAGCAGCGTAGGGGTACTAAGCAATCAGCCCCAGCATTTT. Its translation: CASSVGVLSNQPQHF.

This sequence joins TRBV5-4 and TRBJ1-1; 8 nucleotides line up with TRBD1. The V and J ends lost 0 bases and 1 base, in that order; junction bases with no gene match: 2. The germline CDR1 and CDR2 sequences are SGHNT and YYREEE (reference sequence). CDR3 length: 15 amino acids. CDR3: CASSLGTGPNTEAFF. For the CDR3, the DNA is TGTGCCAGCAGCTTGGGGACAGGGCCGAACACTGAAGCTTTCTTT.

This sequence joins TRBV28 and TRBJ2-1, with D perhaps matching TRBD1 (6 bases). Between the trimmed V and J ends, which lost 7 bases and 10 bases, there was a span of 20 bases. Germline V gives CDR1 MDHEN, CDR2 SYDVKM. This CDR3 is 14 amino acids long. The CDR3 DNA sequence: TGTGCCAGCACACAGGGACAACGGAGGATGGAGCAGTTCTTC. As protein: CASTQGQRRMEQFF.

J is TRBJ2-6 and V is TRBV15, with TRBD1 as a possible D gene (6 bases). Trimming stripped 4 bases from V and 2 bases from J, with 15 bases between. The CDR3 consists of 17 residues. Germline V lookup: CDR1 LNHNV, CDR2 YYDKDF (reference sequence). The CDR3 sequence: CATSTYTGPAGANVLTF. For the CDR3, the DNA is TGTGCCACCAGCACCTACACAGGGCCCGCTGGGGCCAACGTCCTGACTTTC.

The chain carries TRBV6-5 and TRBJ1-6; 7 bases agree with TRBD1. Trimming removed 6 bases from V and 0 bases from J; junction bases left unmatched: 2. The CDR3 length is 15 residues. CDR1 is MNHEY, CDR2 SVGAGI, per germline. CDR3: CASRQGSSYNSPLHF. The DNA for the CDR3 is TGTGCCAGCAGACAGGGGAGCTCCTATAATTCACCCCTCCACTTT.

The J gene is TRBJ2-7, the V gene TRBV6-1; a possible D gene is TRBD2 (6 bases). Trimming shortened V by 1 base and J by 5 bases, and 9 bases separated the two germline ends. CDR1 is MNHNS, CDR2 SASEGT, per germline. The CDR3 has 13 residues. The DNA of the CDR3 is TGTGCCAGCAGTGAAGTCGGAGGGGACGAGCAGTACTTC. Encoded protein: CASSEVGGDEQYF.

The chain joins TRBV7-8 to TRBJ1-4, with TRBD1 as a possible D gene (5 bases). The CDR3 sequence is 14 residues long. V was trimmed by 1 base and J by 5 bases, leaving 8 bases between them. The germline gives CDR1 SGHVS, CDR2 FQNEAQ. The CDR3: CASSLVRGNEKLFF. In DNA form, the CDR3 reads TGTGCCAGCAGCTTAGTTAGGGGAAATGAAAAACTGTTTTTT.

The chain links TRBV2 to TRBJ2-3; D may be TRBD1 (6 bases). Trimming cost V 7 bases and J 0 bases, with 11 bases left between them. CDR3 length equals 14 residues. Per the germline V gene, CDR1 is SNHLY and CDR2 is FYNNEI. In DNA, the CDR3 is TGTGCCAGCAATAGACAGGCCAGCACAGATACGCAGTATTTT. Translated: CASNRQASTDTQYF.

The chain has TRBV2 and TRBJ2-7, with D possibly TRBD2 on 5 matching bases. V dropped 8 bases and J dropped 6 bases, with 17 bases sitting between them. CDR3 length equals 13 residues. Germline-derived CDR1 and CDR2 are SNHLY and FYNNEI. CDR3 DNA: TGTGCCAGCGGAGGAGTCCTTAGGGTCGAGCAGTACTTC. Its translation is CASGGVLRVEQYF.

The genes are TRBV19 and TRBJ2-5; a weak D match, TRBD1 (6 bases). The germline gives CDR1 LNHDA, CDR2 SQIVND (reference sequence). The V end was cut by 6 bases, the J end by 3 bases, with 11 bases between. The length of the CDR3 is 13 residues. CDR3 loop: CASRYRAEETQYF. Written as DNA, the CDR3 is TGTGCCAGTAGGTACAGGGCCGAAGAGACCCAGTACTTC.

V gene TRBV11-2 combines with J gene TRBJ2-1, with TRBD2 matching 13 bases. Losses at the gene ends were 10 bases for V and 6 bases for J; bases not matched to a gene: 6. The CDR3 has 14 amino acids. The germline CDR1 and CDR2 sequences are SGHAT and FQNNGV. The CDR3 coding sequence is TGTGCCATCTGGACTAGCGGGGGTGGCAATGAGCAGTTCTTC. It yields the protein CAIWTSGGGNEQFF.

This chain joins TRBV29-1 and TRBJ2-5, with TRBD1 identical over 12 bases. V lost 6 bases to trimming and J lost 7 bases; unmatched junction nucleotides: 9. The germline CDR1 and CDR2 sequences are SQVTM and ANQGSEA. CDR3 length: 14 amino acids. This chain's CDR3 is CSVQGQGATGTQYF. In DNA, the CDR3 is TGCAGCGTGCAGGGACAGGGGGCTACCGGGACCCAGTACTTC.

This clone was recorded only once. This chain uses TRBV21-1 with TRBJ2-7; TRBD2 reflects the table's D call only, with no check against the DNA. TRBV21-1 is classified as a pseudogene. The CDR3 is made up of 20 amino acids. CDR3 coding DNA: TGTGCCAGCAGCAAAGCCCTGATGGGGACTAGCGGGGTGCGTCCCTACGAGCAGTACTTC. Its protein product is CASSKALMGTSGVRPYEQYF.

This clone appeared a single time. This rearrangement joins TRBV28 to TRBJ1-4; 7 nucleotides agree with TRBD1. The CDR3 is 12 amino acids. Germline V gene sequence: CDR1 MDHEN, CDR2 SYDVKM. The junction had 7 bases not matched to a gene; V was cut back by 6 bases and J by 12 bases. The CDR3: CASSLDRPELFF. CDR3 bases: TGTGCCAGCAGCTTGGACAGGCCTGAACTGTTTTTT.

The chain joins TRBV5-1 to TRBJ1-5; no definite D call. The CDR3 covers 14 residues. Germline V gives CDR1 SGHRS, CDR2 YFSETQ. V was cut by 4 bases and J by 8 bases, with 16 bases left in between. The CDR3 here is CASSPSRTGKPQHF. As DNA, the CDR3 is TGCGCCAGCAGCCCTAGCCGGACCGGGAAGCCCCAGCATTTT.

This rearrangement joins TRBV5-1 to TRBJ2-2; possibly TRBD1 for D (6 bases). CDR1 SGHRS and CDR2 YFSETQ come from the germline V gene. CDR3 length: 14 amino acids. The V end was cut by 7 bases, the J end by 7 bases, with 17 bases between. The chain's CDR3 is CASSNPGTNGELFF. Here the CDR3 DNA reads TGCGCCAGCTCCAACCCCGGGACAAACGGGGAGCTGTTTTTT.